Below are 2 T cell receptor beta chains sequenced from a single sample in a study of cytomegalovirus exposure and HLA in healthy donors (dated by TCRdb to about 2017). The library was produced with the immunoSEQ multiplex PCR assay. A mixture of 60 forward primers for TCR Vbeta segments and 13 reverse primers for TCR Jbeta segments was used in the multiplex PCR. The table comes from immuneACCESS by way of TCRdb, which keeps in-frame sequences with V and J called. Part of the clones is missing from these tables; in studies checked, under half for an unresolved V gene and the rest for unknown reasons. The sample's clone listing holds 150,000 or so clones. Of the sample, more than 1.5% falls within the top ten clones. Sequencing input: PBMCs. The receptors come from a middle-aged woman in good health and CMV-seropositive.

The chain is built from TRBV6-1 and TRBJ1-5, with D possibly matching TRBD1 (6 bases). V lost 7 bases, J lost 3 bases, and 13 bases lay in between. The CDR3 totals 14 residues. CDR1 is MNHNS and CDR2 is SASEGT in the germline V gene. The CDR3 spells CASMVRQDNQPQHF. CDR3 sequence (DNA): TGTGCCAGCATGGTGAGACAGGACAATCAGCCCCAGCATTTT.

J is TRBJ1-4 and V is TRBV4-1; D ambiguous. Germline CDR1 MGHRA, CDR2 YSYEKL. The V end was cut by 4 bases, the J end by 0 bases, with 12 bases between. The CDR3 is made up of 16 amino acids. The CDR3 DNA sequence: TGCGCCAGCAGCCTGGCGGTTTTGGCAACTAATGAAAAACTGTTTTTT. This encodes CASSLAVLATNEKLFF.